What follows are 30 T cell receptor beta chains derived from one specimen sequenced in a study of blood T cell repertoires in COVID-19. The method was immunoSEQ multiplex PCR; TCRdb's version includes in-frame clones alone and lacks a portion of them. The table shows under 500,000 clones, with roughly 87% occurring only once. Sequenced input: PBMCs or T cells enriched from blood (not recorded which). The receptors were sampled from a woman aged 18 to 35 with acute COVID-19.

The chain links TRBV10-1 to TRBJ2-3; 7 bases fit TRBD1. The germline CDR1 and CDR2 sequences are WNHNN and SYGVQD (reference sequence). Losses at the gene ends were 8 bases for V and 5 bases for J; bases not matched to a gene: 7. The CDR3 contains 13 residues. This CDR3 is CASGQAVGDTQYF. The DNA of the CDR3 is TGCGCCAGCGGACAGGCGGTCGGAGATACGCAGTATTTT.

The V call is TRBV5-1, the J call TRBJ2-7; 10 bases map to TRBD1. Germline lookup yields CDR1 SGHRS and CDR2 YFSETQ. V was pared by 1 base and J by 4 bases, with 17 bases of the junction left unmatched. The CDR3 runs 19 residues. CDR3 nucleotide sequence: TGCGCCAGCAGCTTGTGGAATGTATCGACAGGGGGCGTTTGGTACGAGCAGTACTTC. This codes for CASSLWNVSTGGVWYEQYF.

The V and J genes are TRBV2 and TRBJ1-1; TRBD1 matches 7 bases. After removal of 6 bases from V and 3 bases from J, the junction contained 13 bases not matched to a gene. Looked up from germline, CDR1 is SNHLY and CDR2 is FYNNEI. CDR3 length: 16 amino acids. CDR3 sequence: CASSPFQDRIYTEAFF. The CDR3 nucleotides are TGTGCCAGCAGCCCCTTCCAGGACAGGATCTACACTGAAGCTTTCTTT. Full variable domain (outside the CDR3, taken from reference TRBV2 and TRBJ1-1): EPEVTQTPSHQVTQMGQEVILRCVPISNHLYFYWYRQILGQKVEFLVSFYNNEISEKSEIFDDQFSVERPDGSNFTLKIRSTKLEDSAMYFCASSPFQDRIYTEAFFGQGTRLTVV.

This rearrangement joins TRBV2 to TRBJ1-6, with 7 nucleotides matching TRBD1. V lost 7 bases to trimming and J lost 1 base; unmatched junction nucleotides: 10. Germline loops: CDR1 SNHLY, CDR2 FYNNEI. This CDR3 spans 17 amino acids. CDR3 DNA sequence: TGTGCCAGCACGCGACAGGGAGTCATGTCCTATAATTCACCCCTCCACTTT. This sequence encodes CASTRQGVMSYNSPLHF.

This chain joins TRBV11-2 and TRBJ2-2; the D is unclear. The CDR3 totals 13 residues. Germline V gene data show CDR1 as SGHAT and CDR2 as FQNNGV. The V and J ends lost 7 bases and 4 bases respectively, with 10 bases between them. The CDR3 spells CASTRLGTGELFF. CDR3 coding DNA: TGTGCCAGCACCCGACTTGGCACCGGGGAGCTGTTTTTT.

The chain is built from TRBV14 and TRBJ1-1; possibly TRBD1 for D (6 bases). The CDR3 length is 19 residues. The germline V gene encodes CDR1 SGHDN and CDR2 FVKESK. The V end was cut by 0 bases, the J end by 0 bases, with 20 bases between. CDR3 amino acids: CASSQDVDRLTFMNTEAFF. CDR3 DNA: TGTGCCAGCAGCCAAGATGTGGACAGACTGACCTTCATGAACACTGAAGCTTTCTTT.

CDR3 amino acids: CASSPRGGEVSYEQYF. The DNA of the CDR3 is TGTGCCAGCTCACCAAGGGGGGGCGAGGTATCCTACGAGCAGTACTTC. The chain combines TRBV18 with TRBJ2-7, with D perhaps TRBD2 (7 bases). The CDR3 consists of 16 residues. With 2 bases removed from V and 1 base from J, the gap between germline ends came to 15 bases. Germline CDR1 is KGHSH and CDR2 is LQKENI.

The J gene is TRBJ1-2, the V gene TRBV5-6, with a possible D match to TRBD1 (5 bases). Trimming pared 7 bases from V and 7 bases from J, leaving 17 bases between. The CDR3 runs to 13 residues. CDR1 and CDR2 from the germline V gene are SGHDT and YYEEEE. CDR3 residues: CASGWAQRGGYTF. DNA of the CDR3: TGTGCCAGCGGATGGGCTCAAAGGGGTGGCTACACCTTC.

CDR3 loop: CASRRNSNQPQHF. In nucleotides, the CDR3 is TGTGCCAGCAGGCGCAATAGCAATCAGCCCCAGCATTTT. The rearrangement joins TRBV28 to TRBJ1-5; D gene uncertain. The V end was cut by 6 bases, the J end by 0 bases, with 6 bases between. This CDR3 comprises 13 residues. The germline CDR1 and CDR2 sequences are MDHEN and SYDVKM.

The genes are TRBV19 and TRBJ1-2, with 8 positions matching TRBD1. Germline CDR1 reads LNHDA; CDR2 reads SQIVND (reference sequence). The junction had 9 bases not matched to a gene; V was cut back by 10 bases and J by 5 bases. This CDR3 has 13 residues. The CDR3 spells CATSDRGGYGYTF. The CDR3 nucleotides are TGTGCCACCTCAGACAGGGGAGGGTATGGCTACACCTTC.

V gene TRBV28 combines with J gene TRBJ1-1, with D perhaps TRBD1 (6 bases). Trimming removed 5 bases at V and 5 bases at J, with 15 bases between. Germline CDR1 reads MDHEN; CDR2 reads SYDVKM. The CDR3 loop spans 14 amino acids. CDR3 sequence reads: CASSPHNRVTEAFF. The CDR3 DNA reads as TGTGCCAGCAGTCCACACAACAGGGTTACTGAAGCTTTCTTT.

This clone was observed a handful of times. This sequence joins TRBV11-2 and TRBJ2-7, with D tentatively TRBD2 (6 bases). Trimming left V 5 bases short and J 3 bases short, with 17 bases between. This CDR3 comprises 15 residues. Germline V CDR1 and CDR2: SGHAT, FQNNGV. For the CDR3, the DNA is TGTGCCAGCAGCCAAGCCGGGGGAAAGGGCTACGAGCAGTACTTC. Its protein is CASSQAGGKGYEQYF.

This rearrangement joins TRBV6-4 to TRBJ1-2, with 12 bases identical to TRBD1. Losses at the gene ends were 2 bases for V and 6 bases for J; bases not matched to a gene: 7. This CDR3 contains 16 residues. Per germline, CDR1 MRHNA and CDR2 SNTAGT. The CDR3 coding sequence is TGTGCCAGCAGTGACATACCGGGACAGGGGGCAAATGGCTACACCTTC. It encodes CASSDIPGQGANGYTF.

This clone is a singleton in its sample. The chain employs TRBV5-1 and TRBJ1-1; D call uncertain. CDR3 length: 15 residues. With 0 bases removed from V and 1 base from J, the gap between germline ends came to 10 bases. Looked up from germline, CDR1 is SGHRS and CDR2 is YFSETQ. CDR3 sequence: CASSLDGYGNTEAFF. The DNA of the CDR3 is TGCGCCAGCAGCTTGGACGGGTATGGGAACACTGAAGCTTTCTTT.

The chain combines TRBV18 with TRBJ2-7, with D tentatively TRBD2 (7 bases). Germline V gene lookup returns CDR1 KGHSH and CDR2 LQKENI. Trimming removed 1 base at V and 5 bases at J, with 9 bases between. The CDR3 is made up of 13 amino acids. CDR3 DNA sequence: TGTGCCAGCTCACCACTAGGGGGGGACGAGCAGTACTTC. Protein: CASSPLGGDEQYF.

The genes are TRBV12-5 and TRBJ2-1, with D unclear. The CDR3 sequence is 11 residues long. The V gene's germline CDR1 is LGHNT and CDR2 FRNRAP. With 4 bases removed from V and 8 bases from J, the gap between germline ends came to 6 bases. CDR3 DNA: TGTGCTAGTGGTTCCGTCCATGAGCAGTTCTTC. Protein product: CASGSVHEQFF.

J is TRBJ2-3 and V is TRBV19; tentative D call: TRBD2 (6 bases). The CDR3 is 14 amino acids. Trimming pared 4 bases from V and 4 bases from J, leaving 12 bases between. Germline loops: CDR1 LNHDA, CDR2 SQIVND (reference sequence). CDR3 coding DNA: TGTGCCAGTAGTAATGGTTGGGGGGCAGATACGCAGTATTTT. This translates into CASSNGWGADTQYF.

The rearrangement joins TRBV29-1 to TRBJ1-1, with D possibly being TRBD1 (5 bases). The V end was cut by 2 bases, the J end by 5 bases, with 15 bases between. Germline V gene lookup returns CDR1 SQVTM and CDR2 ANQGSEA. The CDR3 length is 14 residues. The DNA for the CDR3 is TGCAGCGTTGAATCGGGTCGGGGGTATACTGAAGCTTTCTTT. Translation gives CSVESGRGYTEAFF.

This clone has a single count. V gene TRBV14 combines with J gene TRBJ2-3; D unclear. Germline-derived CDR1 and CDR2 are SGHDN and FVKESK. CDR3 length equals 13 residues. V lost 1 base to trimming and J lost 8 bases, with 10 bases between them. The CDR3 loop is CASSQGATSTQYF. For the CDR3, the DNA is TGTGCCAGCAGCCAAGGGGCCACCAGTACGCAGTATTTT.

The chain links TRBV7-9 to TRBJ2-1; unclear D gene. This CDR3 contains 12 residues. Per the germline V gene, CDR1 is SEHNR and CDR2 is FQNEAQ (reference sequence). Trimming shortened V by 5 bases and J by 6 bases, and 8 bases separated the two germline ends. The CDR3 region is CASSPLSNEQFF. Here the CDR3 DNA reads TGTGCCAGCAGCCCCCTGAGCAATGAGCAGTTCTTC.

The gene calls are TRBV18 and TRBJ1-2, with 7 bases lining up with TRBD1. The trim removed 2 bases at V and 6 bases at J, leaving 3 bases unmatched. Germline-derived CDR1 and CDR2 are KGHSH and LQKENI. The CDR3 has 13 residues. In nucleotides, the CDR3 is TGTGCCAGCTCACCAGACAGGGTAAATGGCTACACCTTC. This codes for CASSPDRVNGYTF.

Here the CDR3 reads CASTRQPNTEAFF. CDR3 DNA sequence: TGTGCCAGCACTAGACAGCCGAACACTGAAGCTTTCTTT. This chain connects TRBV6-5 to TRBJ1-1, with D possibly matching TRBD1 (5 bases). V dropped 7 bases and J dropped 1 base, with 10 bases sitting between them. This CDR3 is 13 amino acids long. In germline, CDR1 is MNHEY, CDR2 SVGAGI.

On this clone itself: Other DNA sequences in the sample encode the same CDR3. The V gene is TRBV2, the J gene TRBJ2-7, with TRBD1 identical over 11 bases. Unmatched junction bases numbered 2, after V lost 6 bases and J lost 4 bases. The germline V gene encodes CDR1 SNHLY and CDR2 FYNNEI. This CDR3 has 13 amino acids. For the CDR3, the DNA is TGTGCCAGCAGAGGGACAGGGGGATACGAGCAGTACTTC. Translation: CASRGTGGYEQYF.

The chain couples TRBV11-2 to TRBJ2-1; perhaps TRBD2 as D (5 bases). This CDR3 contains 16 residues. CDR1 is SGHAT and CDR2 is FQNNGV in the germline V gene. V was trimmed by 0 bases and J by 0 bases, leaving 9 bases between them. The CDR3 loop reads CASSLEEGSSYNEQFF. The DNA of the CDR3 is TGTGCCAGCAGCTTAGAAGAAGGGAGCTCCTACAATGAGCAGTTCTTC.

The V call is TRBV30, the J call TRBJ1-4; 9 positions agree with TRBD1. The CDR3 is made up of 13 amino acids. Per the germline V gene, CDR1 is GTSNPN and CDR2 is SVGIG (reference sequence). The V segment lost 7 bases and the J segment 8 bases; nucleotides outside the gene matches: 8. The CDR3 loop reads CASTQGAQEKLFF. The CDR3 coding sequence is TGTGCCTCAACACAGGGGGCGCAAGAAAAACTGTTTTTT.

The table lists this clone with a count of one. The CDR3 DNA follows: TGTGCCAGCAGTTTTTTTACAGGGACCCAAGAGACCCAGTACTTC. Translation gives CASSFFTGTQETQYF. The genes are TRBV28 and TRBJ2-5; D perhaps matches TRBD1 (6 bases). V lost 3 bases, J lost 1 base, and 12 bases lay in between. Germline V lookup: CDR1 MDHEN, CDR2 SYDVKM. The CDR3 sequence is 15 residues long.

This chain joins TRBV27 and TRBJ1-6, with D maybe TRBD1 (5 bases). V lost 2 bases and J 5 bases, leaving 16 bases between the germline ends. Per germline, CDR1 MNHEY and CDR2 SMNVEV (reference sequence). CDR3 size: 17 residues. The CDR3 reads CASSLAIWGGDNSPLHF. The CDR3 bases are TGTGCCAGCAGTTTAGCTATCTGGGGCGGCGATAATTCACCCCTCCACTTT.

This sequence joins TRBV10-3 and TRBJ1-2; D remains unclear. The CDR3 totals 11 residues. V lost 4 bases and J 8 bases, leaving 8 bases between the germline ends. Germline values: CDR1 ENHRY, CDR2 SYGVKD. The CDR3 here is CAISGGRGYTF. As DNA, the CDR3 is TGTGCCATCAGTGGCGGGCGAGGCTACACCTTC.

The V and J genes are TRBV19 and TRBJ2-1; D gene ambiguous. V was shortened by 1 base and J by 6 bases, with 13 bases between the two germline ends. The CDR3 is 15 residues long. Germline CDR1 reads LNHDA; CDR2 reads SQIVND (reference sequence). The CDR3 here is CASSIGLEIGNEQFF. Written as DNA, the CDR3 is TGTGCCAGTAGTATAGGGCTAGAAATCGGCAATGAGCAGTTCTTC. The whole variable domain, remainder taken from reference TRBV19 and TRBJ2-1, is DGGITQSPKYLFRKEGQNVTLSCEQNLNHDAMYWYRQDPGQGLRLIYYSQIVNDFQKGDIAEGYSVSREKKESFPLTVTSAQKNPTAFYLCASSIGLEIGNEQFFGPGTRLTVL.

Many counts were recorded for this clone. The rearrangement joins TRBV11-2 to TRBJ1-2; 7 nucleotides line up with TRBD1. The CDR3 is 13 amino acids. V was clipped by 6 bases and J by 4 bases; unmatched bases: 5. Looked up from germline, CDR1 is SGHAT and CDR2 is FQNNGV. The CDR3 spells CASRGTGAYGYTF. For the CDR3, the DNA is TGTGCCAGCAGAGGTACAGGGGCCTATGGCTACACCTTC.